The TCR beta chain under discussion was sequenced for a study of cytomegalovirus exposure and HLA in healthy donors. The study's findings and limits: From TCR beta sequences, most subjects' HLA-A and HLA-B alleles were reportedly predicted accurately. A list of 164 TCR beta chains associated with cytomegalovirus was given. Reportedly, diagnosis of cytomegalovirus status by the classifier showed high specificity and sensitivity.

The primer mix had 60 Vbeta and 13 Jbeta primers. Assay: immunoSEQ multiplex PCR; the TCRdb copy retains only in-frame clones and omits some. The sample records 150,000 to 200,000 clones, roughly 76% being singletons. Regarding donors, all were healthy bone marrow donors. The CDR3 length is 16 residues. After removal of 2 bases from V and 5 bases from J, the junction contained 5 bases not matched to a gene. The germline V gene encodes CDR1 SGHAT and CDR2 FQNNGV. This clone showed up just a few times. What it binds is not known. The chain employs TRBV11-2 and TRBJ2-1; 11 bases fit TRBD2. The sample was PBMCs. This receptor was taken from a woman younger than 30 in good health and CMV-seropositive. CDR3 sequence: CASSLTRLAGNNEQFF. The CDR3 bases are TGTGCCAGCAGCTTAACCCGACTAGCGGGGAACAATGAGCAGTTCTTC.